A selection of T cell receptor beta chains follows, all from one sample in a study of OX40 agonist ivuxolimab in advanced cancers. Generated by immunoSEQ multiplex PCR, the TCRdb table keeps only in-frame clones and is missing some. The sample lists approximately 54,000 clones, about 86% occurring once. Specimen: CD4+ or CD8+ T cells sorted from blood, collected in a trial of the OX40 agonist ivuxolimab. The receptors were sampled from an adult with an advanced solid tumor such as melanoma, head and neck, liver or kidney cancer. CDR3s include the opening cysteine and the closing phenylalanine or tryptophan. D genes are given only for firm matches.

J gene | V gene | D gene | CDR3 length | CDR3 protein
TRBJ1-6 | TRBV7-9 | TRBD1 | 17 | CASSLAQGDPGASPLHF
TRBJ2-1 | TRBV19 | . | 12 | CASSQWNNEQFF
TRBJ1-5 | TRBV19 | . | 15 | CASSMGRGGNQPQHF
TRBJ2-7 | TRBV10-3 | TRBD1 | 14 | CAITMDRVGYEQYF
TRBJ2-7 | TRBV2 | . | 15 | CASQQGPGTPYEQYF
TRBJ2-5 | TRBV7-3 | . | 13 | CASSLYTQETQYF
TRBJ1-4 | TRBV25-1 | . | 12 | CASTDLNEKLFF
TRBJ2-1 | TRBV19 | . | 16 | CASSLRLDRFYNEQFF
TRBJ2-2 | TRBV2 | . | 15 | CARGSRGANTGELFF
TRBJ2-7 | TRBV6-6 | . | 11 | CASSDDYEQYF
TRBJ1-2 | TRBV9 | . | 15 | CASSVGRNPNYGYTF
TRBJ1-5 | TRBV2 | . | 14 | CASSQGAGSQPQHF
TRBJ2-1 | TRBV6-5 | . | 12 | CASSYSRFEQFF
TRBJ2-5 | TRBV5-1 | TRBD1 | 17 | CASSQGSQGGGQETQYF
TRBJ1-2 | TRBV19 | . | 13 | CASSIRKGSGYTF
TRBJ1-6 | TRBV27 | TRBD1 | 17 | CASTTRQGSSYNSPLHF
TRBJ1-4 | TRBV19 | . | 15 | CASSIGQATNEKLFF
TRBJ1-2 | TRBV6-5 | TRBD1 | 15 | CASSYGPGQPYGYTF